This TCR beta chain was found in a study of graft-versus-host responses after intestinal transplantation. The table came from immunoSEQ multiplex PCR; TCRdb's copy has only in-frame clones and leaves some out. The repertoire holds tens of thousands of clones, approximately 84% seen once, with over 0.45% in the top ten. This clone was seen a few times. Its cognate antigen is unknown. The CDR3 consists of 16 residues. The V gene's germline CDR1 is SGHNT and CDR2 YYREEE (reference sequence). V gave up 0 bases and J gave up 6 bases, with 18 bases separating them. The genes are TRBV5-4 and TRBJ1-2, with D possibly matching TRBD1 (6 bases). The clonotype originates from a human donor who was the organ donor for an intestinal transplant. This material consisted of unstimulated CD4+ T cells sorted from spleen or lymph node cells, taken before transplant. The CDR3 DNA reads as TGTGCCAGCAGCTTGGAGAACAGGGTGGGGATGGATGGCTACACCTTC. Protein sequence: CASSLENRVGMDGYTF.